One and the same sample provided the 21 T cell receptor beta chains below, sequenced in a study of OX40 agonist ivuxolimab in advanced cancers. Generated by immunoSEQ multiplex PCR, the TCRdb table keeps only in-frame clones and is missing some. The table lists around 64,000 clones, 84% of them singletons. The sample consisted of CD4+ or CD8+ T cells sorted from blood, taken in a trial of the OX40 agonist ivuxolimab. The receptor set was obtained from an adult with an advanced solid tumor such as melanoma, head and neck, liver or kidney cancer.

This clone came up once. This chain connects TRBV10-3 to TRBJ1-3, with D perhaps matching TRBD1 (6 bases). Per germline, CDR1 ENHRY and CDR2 SYGVKD. Trimming took 5 bases from V and 3 from J, leaving 8 bases between them. The CDR3 consists of 13 residues. The DNA of the CDR3 is TGTGCCATCAGTCGGACAGTTGGAAACACCATATATTTT. Protein sequence: CAISRTVGNTIYF.

The gene calls are TRBV30 and TRBJ1-5; D is ambiguous. Per germline, CDR1 GTSNPN and CDR2 SVGIG (reference sequence). CDR3 size: 13 residues. Deletions cut 5 bases from V and 4 bases from J, with 12 bases between. CDR3 nucleotide sequence: TGTGCCTGGGGACCGGGCCCGAATCAGCCCCAGCATTTT. Translating gives CAWGPGPNQPQHF.

Here the CDR3 reads CASSLGGHSNQPQHF. The CDR3 nucleotides read TGTGCCAGCAGCTTGGGGGGACATAGCAATCAGCCCCAGCATTTT. The chain joins TRBV5-6 to TRBJ1-5; a weak D match, TRBD1 (6 bases). This CDR3 is built from 15 residues. CDR1 and CDR2 from the germline V gene are SGHDT and YYEEEE. Trimming took off 0 bases at V and 0 bases at J, with 7 bases between the two ends. The full variable domain, completed using reference TRBV5-6 and TRBJ1-5, is DAGVTQSPTHLIKTRGQQVTLRCSPKSGHDTVSWYQQALGQGPQFIFQYYEEEERQRGNFPDRFSGHQFPNYSSELNVNALLLGDSALYLCASSLGGHSNQPQHFGDGTRLSIL.

In DNA, the CDR3 is TGTGCCAGTAGTAGGGGACAGGGAATTCAGGGCTACACCTTC. It is translated as CASSRGQGIQGYTF. V usage is TRBV19 and J usage is TRBJ1-2; 9 nucleotides agree with TRBD1. CDR3 length equals 14 residues. In germline, CDR1 is LNHDA, CDR2 SQIVND (reference sequence). J lost 8 bases, V lost 4 bases, and 8 bases had no gene match.

The chain combines TRBV11-3 with TRBJ2-7; D uncertain. This CDR3 is 15 amino acids long. Germline values: CDR1 SGHNT, CDR2 YENEEA. V was shortened by 5 bases and J by 1 base, with 15 bases between the two germline ends. This CDR3 reads CASSPGLWGSYEQYF. Here the CDR3 DNA reads TGTGCCAGCAGCCCGGGCCTATGGGGTTCCTACGAGCAGTACTTC.

This chain uses TRBV7-3 with TRBJ2-1, with D possibly matching TRBD1 (6 bases). The CDR3 runs to 15 residues. Between the trimmed V and J ends, which lost 5 bases and 0 bases, there was a span of 11 bases. Germline V gives CDR1 SGHTA, CDR2 FQGTGA. CDR3 coding DNA: TGTGCCAGCAGCCCGGACAGTAGCTCCTACAATGAGCAGTTCTTC. This sequence encodes CASSPDSSSYNEQFF.

J is TRBJ1-1 and V is TRBV2; D unresolved. Trimming pared 1 base from V and 0 bases from J, leaving 9 bases between. Germline assignment: CDR1 SNHLY and CDR2 FYNNEI. This CDR3 is built from 15 residues. The CDR3 DNA sequence: TGTGCCAGCAGTGAAGTTCCGGGGATGAACACTGAAGCTTTCTTT. This codes for CASSEVPGMNTEAFF.

V usage is TRBV4-2 and J usage is TRBJ2-2; D not certain. Germline-derived CDR1 and CDR2 are LGHNA and YNFKEQ. Trimming pared 5 bases from V and 0 bases from J, leaving 13 bases between. CDR3 length: 16 residues. The CDR3 sequence: CASSWVQQANTGELFF. CDR3 in DNA: TGTGCCAGCAGCTGGGTCCAGCAGGCGAACACCGGGGAGCTGTTTTTT.

V is TRBV14 and J is TRBJ2-5; D remains unclear. Germline values: CDR1 SGHDN, CDR2 FVKESK. Trimming left V 3 bases short and J 3 bases short, with 8 bases between. The CDR3 is made up of 13 amino acids. The CDR3 DNA sequence: TGTGCCAGCAGCCATCGGAAGAAAGAGACCCAGTACTTC. This encodes CASSHRKKETQYF.

This clone has more than one count but fewer than ten. This chain joins TRBV9 and TRBJ2-5; 16 nucleotides match TRBD2. V shed 2 bases, J shed 1 base, and the junction held 2 bases outside the gene matches. The CDR3 runs to 17 residues. Looked up from germline, CDR1 is SGDLS and CDR2 is YYNGEE. CDR3 region: CASSVGLAGGIQETQYF. The CDR3 DNA sequence: TGTGCCAGCAGCGTGGGACTAGCGGGAGGGATCCAAGAGACCCAGTACTTC.

The chain combines TRBV19 with TRBJ2-2, with D hard to call. Deletions cut 2 bases from V and 2 bases from J, with 6 bases between. The CDR3 runs to 14 residues. Germline CDR1 is LNHDA and CDR2 is SQIVND (reference sequence). The CDR3 loop reads CASSINLNTGELFF. CDR3 nucleotides: TGTGCCAGTAGTATAAATCTAAACACCGGGGAGCTGTTTTTT.

Remarks on this clone: In the same sample, other DNA sequences code for this CDR3. J is TRBJ2-7 and V is TRBV28, with TRBD1 matching over 7 bases. V shed 5 bases, J shed 2 bases, and the junction held 3 bases outside the gene matches. The CDR3 runs to 13 residues. Germline V gene sequence: CDR1 MDHEN, CDR2 SYDVKM. The CDR3 sequence: CASSRQGPYEQYF. The CDR3 DNA sequence: TGTGCCAGCAGTCGACAGGGCCCCTACGAGCAGTACTTC.

This clone was seen once. This rearrangement joins TRBV5-1 to TRBJ2-1; D may be TRBD2 (5 bases). The length of the CDR3 is 14 residues. Germline CDR1 is SGHRS and CDR2 is YFSETQ. V was cut by 0 bases and J by 8 bases, with 12 bases left in between. As DNA, the CDR3 is TGCGCCAGCAGCTTGGCCCAGGTCGGGGATGAGCAGTTCTTC. Translated, it gives CASSLAQVGDEQFF.

The chain links TRBV5-1 to TRBJ2-7; possibly TRBD1 or TRBD2 for D (5 bases each). Per the germline V gene, CDR1 is SGHRS and CDR2 is YFSETQ. V gave up 0 bases and J gave up 3 bases, with 13 bases separating them. The CDR3 totals 15 residues. CDR3: CASSLAGGQLYEQYF. CDR3 nucleotide sequence: TGCGCCAGCAGCTTGGCCGGAGGACAACTCTACGAGCAGTACTTC. Full variable domain (missing parts from reference TRBV5-1 and TRBJ2-7): KAGVTQTPRYLIKTRGQQVTLSCSPISGHRSVSWYQQTPGQGLQFLFEYFSETQRNKGNFPGRFSGRQFSNSRSEMNVSTLELGDSALYLCASSLAGGQLYEQYFGPGTRLTVT.

Only one count was recorded for this clone. The rearrangement uses TRBV5-4 and TRBJ2-7; D possibly corresponds to TRBD1 (5 bases). This CDR3 has 15 amino acids. In germline, CDR1 is SGHNT, CDR2 YYREEE (reference sequence). Trimming left V 7 bases short and J 6 bases short, with 23 bases between. CDR3 region: CASAPGGSKGVEQYF. In DNA form, the CDR3 reads TGTGCCAGCGCCCCTGGTGGCAGTAAAGGGGTCGAGCAGTACTTC.

This chain connects TRBV18 to TRBJ2-7; possible D gene TRBD2, 6 bases. Per the germline V gene, CDR1 is KGHSH and CDR2 is LQKENI. The CDR3 has 17 amino acids. V was shortened by 1 base and J by 2 bases, with 18 bases between the two germline ends. The CDR3 region is CASSPLVGRESAYEQYF. The CDR3 DNA reads TGTGCCAGCTCACCACTAGTCGGACGGGAGTCCGCCTACGAGCAGTACTTC.

This clone was seen once. The chain uses TRBV7-8 and TRBJ2-2; D is unresolved. Germline V gene lookup returns CDR1 SGHVS and CDR2 FQNEAQ. The CDR3 spans 12 residues. V shed 2 bases and J shed 5 bases, with 3 bases lying between them. Written as DNA, the CDR3 is TGTGCCAGCAGCTTACGGACCGGGGAGCTGTTTTTT. Amino acid sequence: CASSLRTGELFF. Full variable domain (outside the CDR3, taken from reference TRBV7-8 and TRBJ2-2): GAGVSQSPRYKVAKRGQDVALRCDPISGHVSLFWYQQALGQGPEFLTYFQNEAQLDKSGLPSDRFFAERPEGSVSTLKIQRTQQEDSAVYLCASSLRTGELFFGEGSRLTVL.

This chain uses TRBV2 with TRBJ1-2; 9 nucleotides match TRBD1. Losses at the gene ends were 6 bases for V and 2 bases for J; bases not matched to a gene: 13. The length of the CDR3 is 17 residues. Germline CDR1 reads SNHLY; CDR2 reads FYNNEI. CDR3 protein: CASRASTGGNRNYGYTF. CDR3 DNA sequence: TGTGCCAGCAGAGCTTCGACAGGGGGAAATCGGAACTATGGCTACACCTTC.

The CDR3 nucleotides read TGTGCCAGCAGCCAAGAGTGGGCCAGGGGAAAGAATTCCTACAATGAGCAGTTCTTC. It translates to CASSQEWARGKNSYNEQFF. J is TRBJ2-1 and V is TRBV14, with D perhaps matching TRBD1 (6 bases). Per germline, CDR1 SGHDN and CDR2 FVKESK. CDR3 size: 19 residues. Trimming stripped 0 bases from V and 1 base from J, with 19 bases between. The entire variable domain, with the rest obtained from reference TRBV14 and TRBJ2-1, is as follows: EAGVTQFPSHSVIEKGQTVTLRCDPISGHDNLYWYRRVMGKEIKFLLHFVKESKQDESGMPNNRFLAERTGGTYSTLKVQPAELEDSGVYFCASSQEWARGKNSYNEQFFGPGTRLTVL.

The gene calls are TRBV6-1 and TRBJ1-5, with 7 bases matching TRBD1. The CDR3 is made up of 15 amino acids. V lost 2 bases to trimming and J lost 0 bases; unmatched junction nucleotides: 1. CDR1 is MNHNS, CDR2 SASEGT, per germline. The CDR3 spells CASSEYRGSNQPQHF. DNA of the CDR3: TGTGCCAGCAGTGAATACAGGGGTAGCAATCAGCCCCAGCATTTT.

This sequence joins TRBV19 and TRBJ1-1; a possible D gene is TRBD1 (5 bases). The CDR3 covers 13 residues. The germline V and J ends were trimmed by 8 bases and 4 bases, with 14 bases remaining between them. The germline CDR1 and CDR2 sequences are LNHDA and SQIVND (reference sequence). The CDR3 DNA sequence: TGTGCCAGTCGCGGGAGGGGAGGCACTGAAGCTTTCTTT. It codes for CASRGRGGTEAFF.